The 17 T cell receptor beta chains below come from one sample, sequenced in a study of T-cell reconstitution after alpha-beta-depleted transplantation in children. Unique molecular identifiers were incorporated into the prepared TCRbeta library. A single record per CDR3 protein comes from TCRdb applying MiXCR to the PCR reads. The sample lists about 540,000 distinct CDR3 sequences; about 17% were seen once. The source material was PBMCs from the stem cell graft donor, sampled from the stem cell graft. Receptors originate from a human donor who donated a stem cell graft to a child with acute lymphoblastic leukemia.

The V and J genes are TRBV25-1 and TRBJ1-2; no clear D. Trimming pared 2 bases from V and 3 bases from J, leaving 4 bases between. Germline V gene lookup returns CDR1 MGHDK and CDR2 SYGVNS. There are 12 residues in the CDR3. CDR3 nucleotides: TGTGCCAGCAGTGAAGGCCACTATGGCTACACCTTC. It codes for CASSEGHYGYTF.

This clonotype was seen a few times. The chain has TRBV29-1 and TRBJ1-1, with D possibly matching TRBD1 (6 bases). This CDR3 is 16 amino acids long. The germline CDR1 and CDR2 sequences are SQVTM and ANQGSEA. V lost 4 bases to trimming and J lost 3 bases, with 21 bases between them. In DNA form, the CDR3 reads TGCAGCGTTGTAAGGGGGGGCCACGGGGTTGACACTGAAGCTTTCTTT. It is translated as CSVVRGGHGVDTEAFF. Variable domain in full (rest from reference TRBV29-1 and TRBJ1-1): SAVISQKPSRDICQRGTSLTIQCQVDSQVTMMFWYRQQPGQSLTLIATANQGSEATYESGFVIDKFPISRPNLTFSTLTVSNMSPEDSSIYLCSVVRGGHGVDTEAFFGQGTRLTVV.

The gene calls are TRBV2 and TRBJ2-1; D is uncertain. V lost 6 bases to trimming and J lost 0 bases, with 12 bases between them. The V gene's germline CDR1 is SNHLY and CDR2 FYNNEI. There are 15 residues in the CDR3. The CDR3 region has the DNA TGTGCCAGCAGCCCCCTCCGGCCCTCCTACAATGAGCAGTTCTTC. Protein product: CASSPLRPSYNEQFF. Supplemented by reference TRBV2 and TRBJ2-1, the full variable domain reads EPEVTQTPSHQVTQMGQEVILRCVPISNHLYFYWYRQILGQKVEFLVSFYNNEISEKSEIFDDQFSVERPDGSNFTLKIRSTKLEDSAMYFCASSPLRPSYNEQFFGPGTRLTVL.

This clonotype was seen ten or more times. The CDR3 loop is CASSLGISNQPQHF. In DNA form, the CDR3 reads TGCGCCAGCAGCTTAGGGATAAGCAATCAGCCCCAGCATTTT. V and J are TRBV5-1 and TRBJ1-5; D gene unclear. The germline V gene has CDR1 SGHRS and CDR2 YFSETQ. This CDR3 spans 14 amino acids. V lost 2 bases to trimming and J lost 1 base, with 7 bases between them.

This clonotype was seen a handful of times. CDR3 in amino acids: CASSVGTGNYGYTF. As DNA, the CDR3 is TGTGCCAGCAGCGTAGGGACGGGGAACTATGGCTACACCTTC. The chain is built from TRBV9 and TRBJ1-2; D call uncertain. Per the germline V gene, CDR1 is SGDLS and CDR2 is YYNGEE. The CDR3 has 14 residues. Between the trimmed V and J ends, which lost 0 bases and 2 bases, there was a span of 8 bases. Full variable domain (outside the CDR3, taken from reference TRBV9 and TRBJ1-2): DSGVTQTPKHLITATGQRVTLRCSPRSGDLSVYWYQQSLDQGLQFLIQYYNGEERAKGNILERFSAQQFPDLHSELNLSSLELGDSALYFCASSVGTGNYGYTFGSGTRLTVV.

The chain couples TRBV20-1 to TRBJ1-2; 9 bases fit TRBD1. CDR3 length: 15 residues. Germline V gene lookup returns CDR1 DFQATT and CDR2 SNEGSKA (reference sequence). Unmatched junction bases numbered 10, after V lost 4 bases and J lost 4 bases. CDR3 DNA: TGCAGTGCTACGACAGGGGGATCTCGGGGCTATGGCTACACCTTC. It is translated as CSATTGGSRGYGYTF.

This clonotype was seen only a few times. This chain links TRBV27 with TRBJ1-2; 11 nucleotides match TRBD1. In germline, CDR1 is MNHEY, CDR2 SMNVEV (reference sequence). The CDR3 sequence is 14 residues long. The junction had 8 bases not matched to a gene; V was cut back by 6 bases and J by 8 bases. The CDR3 spells CASSPGTGGFGYTF. CDR3 nucleotide sequence: TGTGCCAGCAGCCCCGGGACAGGGGGATTCGGCTACACCTTC.

The rearrangement uses TRBV10-2 and TRBJ2-1; D unclear. Trimming cost V 4 bases and J 7 bases, with 11 bases left between them. The CDR3 consists of 13 residues. The germline gives CDR1 WSHSY, CDR2 SAAADI. The chain's CDR3 is CASSANTGNEQFF. The CDR3 nucleotides read TGCGCCAGCAGTGCTAATACTGGAAATGAGCAGTTCTTC.

This clonotype turned up a few times. CDR3 region: CASSLWFRDYNEQFF. DNA of the CDR3: TGTGCCAGCAGCTTATGGTTCAGAGACTACAATGAGCAGTTCTTC. The J gene is TRBJ2-1, the V gene TRBV7-2; D gene uncertain. This CDR3 has 15 amino acids. Trimming pared 2 bases from V and 3 bases from J, leaving 11 bases between. The germline V gene has CDR1 SGHTA and CDR2 FQGNSA.

This chain uses TRBV20-1 with TRBJ2-2; D is unclear. CDR1 is DFQATT, CDR2 SNEGSKA, per germline (reference sequence). CDR3 size: 14 residues. Trimming shortened V by 0 bases and J by 8 bases, and 13 bases separated the two germline ends. CDR3 in amino acids: CSARDTRLVGELFF. CDR3 coding DNA: TGCAGTGCTAGAGATACGCGCCTAGTTGGGGAGCTGTTTTTT.

This clonotype was recorded at least ten times. This chain joins TRBV9 and TRBJ1-1; TRBD1 is a possible D gene (5 bases). The CDR3 spans 13 residues. V was clipped by 3 bases and J by 5 bases, with 11 bases between them. Germline lookup yields CDR1 SGDLS and CDR2 YYNGEE. CDR3 bases: TGTGCCAGCAGCGAGGGTGGGGGTACTGAAGCTTTCTTT. Amino acids: CASSEGGGTEAFF.

J is TRBJ2-3 and V is TRBV9, with D possibly matching TRBD2 (6 bases). Trimming pared 3 bases from V and 4 bases from J, leaving 12 bases between. CDR1 is SGDLS and CDR2 is YYNGEE in the germline V gene. This CDR3 region has 14 residues. CDR3 in amino acids: CASSADLAPDTQYF. In DNA, the CDR3 is TGTGCCAGCAGCGCAGACCTAGCGCCAGATACGCAGTATTTT.

This clonotype came up a few times. The genes are TRBV20-1 and TRBJ1-1; 10 bases line up with TRBD1. The V segment lost 6 bases and the J segment 2 bases; nucleotides outside the gene matches: 9. The CDR3 sequence is 15 residues long. Germline CDR1 is DFQATT and CDR2 is SNEGSKA (reference sequence). CDR3 residues: CSAFSRDRGNTEAFF. CDR3 nucleotide sequence: TGCAGTGCCTTTTCCCGGGACAGGGGTAACACTGAAGCTTTCTTT.

This clonotype was counted between two and nine times. The chain carries TRBV7-9 and TRBJ1-1, with a weak D call TRBD1 (5 bases). CDR1 and CDR2 (germline): SEHNR, FQNEAQ (reference sequence). The V end was cut by 3 bases, the J end by 7 bases, with 15 bases between. CDR3 size: 14 residues. CDR3 region: CASSLALGEREAFF. CDR3 DNA sequence: TGTGCCAGCAGCTTGGCCCTGGGGGAGCGTGAAGCTTTCTTT.

The V call is TRBV6-5, the J call TRBJ2-7; D could derive from TRBD1 or TRBD2 (5 bases each). V was clipped by 2 bases and J by 6 bases, with 23 bases between them. The V gene's germline CDR1 is MNHEY and CDR2 SVGAGI. The CDR3 contains 17 residues. The CDR3 protein is CASSYDGTAPRGVEQYF. The CDR3 DNA sequence: TGTGCCAGCAGTTACGACGGGACCGCCCCTCGGGGTGTCGAGCAGTACTTC.

The chain links TRBV24-1 to TRBJ2-2, with 8 bases lining up with TRBD1. The CDR3 covers 15 residues. CDR1 KGHDR and CDR2 SFDVKD come from the germline V gene. V shed 10 bases, J shed 1 base, and the junction held 7 bases outside the gene matches. CDR3 bases: TGTGCCACTGGGCTGGGACAGGTGAACACCGGGGAGCTGTTTTTT. It translates to CATGLGQVNTGELFF.

This clonotype was seen once. This chain joins TRBV27 and TRBJ1-1; the D is unclear. Germline V CDR1 and CDR2: MNHEY, SMNVEV (reference sequence). V dropped 4 bases and J dropped 5 bases, with 17 bases sitting between them. The CDR3 is 15 amino acids. CDR3 bases: TGTGCCAGCAGTTCCCCGGGGAGGGTTAAGACTGAAGCTTTCTTT. It encodes CASSSPGRVKTEAFF.